The TCR beta chain described here comes from a study of blood T cell repertoires in COVID-19. In the original workflow: Using reference gene primer amplification, nucleated cell counts were estimated. Libraries were prepared by immunoSEQ multiplex PCR; TCRdb keeps only in-frame clonotypes and omits some of them. That table is the source of V, J and clone size, and D and trimming were worked out from the DNA. The table includes roughly 350,000 clones, under 95% detected once. The germline V and J ends were trimmed by 7 bases and 3 bases, with 16 bases remaining between them. The germline gives CDR1 LNHDA, CDR2 SQIVND (reference sequence). The length of the CDR3 is 15 residues.

Sample: peripheral blood. The V gene is TRBV19, the J gene TRBJ1-5; D is unresolved. This clonotype was sampled from a woman aged 18-29 years who had recovered from COVID-19. Here the CDR3 reads CASKPYRVHNQPQHF. CDR3 DNA sequence: TGTGCCAGTAAACCTTACCGGGTCCACAATCAGCCCCAGCATTTT.